Below, 4 T cell receptor beta chains from the same sample are listed, as sequenced in a study of vaccination and CD4 T cells after COVID-19. Treatment specified: roughly 11-day PBMC culture with coronavirus spike peptide pools or control peptides (ViraFEST assay). Their target antigens are unknown. An Oncomine TCR Beta short-read assay was used to sequence the DNA from cultured CD4+ T cells. TCRdb recomputed calls from the PCR reads with MiXCR, one row per CDR3 protein. This table holds around 10,000 distinct CDR3 sequences, under 60% found once. The sample was CD4+ T cells from blood, cultured in vitro. The source of these receptors is a human donor who had recovered from COVID-19.

The chain combines TRBV11-3 with TRBJ2-2, with D possibly being TRBD2 (6 bases). The CDR3 consists of 17 residues. CDR1 and CDR2 from the germline V gene are SGHNT and YENEEA. V lost 5 bases and J lost 0, with 16 bases in between. CDR3 in DNA: TGTGCCAGCAGCCCGATCGGAGGGGTATCGAACACCGGGGAGCTGTTTTTT. The encoded protein is CASSPIGGVSNTGELFF.

The gene calls are TRBV12-3 or TRBV12-4 and TRBJ2-2; 10 nucleotides align to TRBD1. V trimming: 6 bases; J trimming: 5 bases; junction bases outside the gene matches: 9. This CDR3 comprises 16 residues. Written as DNA, the CDR3 is TGTGCCAGCAGCCCTGGACAGGGGGTCGGGACCGGGGAGCTGTTTTTT. Translating it yields CASSPGQGVGTGELFF.

CDR3 sequence reads: CASSLGSGTVNTEAFF. DNA of the CDR3: TGTGCCAGCAGCTTGGGATCCGGGACGGTGAACACTGAAGCTTTCTTT. The chain has TRBV5-4 and TRBJ1-1, with D tentatively TRBD1 (5 bases). There are 16 residues in the CDR3. Trimming took 0 bases from V and 0 from J, leaving 12 bases between them. Germline V gene data show CDR1 as SGHNT and CDR2 as YYREEE (reference sequence).

This chain uses TRBV5-1 with TRBJ2-3, with D perhaps matching TRBD1 (6 bases). CDR3 length equals 15 residues. V was shortened by 1 base and J by 2 bases, with 11 bases between the two germline ends. Germline assignment: CDR1 SGHRS and CDR2 YFSETQ. CDR3 amino acids: CASSLMGAPTDTQYF. CDR3 coding DNA: TGCGCCAGCAGCTTGATGGGGGCCCCCACAGATACGCAGTATTTT.